The clone carrying this T cell receptor beta chain came up a few times. Its antigen is undetermined. Across 18 months, stable Graves' hyperthyroidism was marked by no progression to ophthalmopathy. These data originate in a study of T cells in Graves' hyperthyroidism and ophthalmopathy. Amplification yielded TCR beta CDR3 regions, with RNA transcripts as the source. Researchers ran a first-round RT-PCR on the TCR CDR3 using the HTBI primer set. From the multiplex PCR reads, TCRdb called clonotypes with MiXCR, one entry per CDR3 protein. The sample consists of a few hundred thousand distinct CDR3 sequences, 15% to 18% of them appearing once. This CDR3 contains 15 residues. Germline V CDR1 and CDR2: MNHNS, SASEGT. Trimming left V 7 bases short and J 5 bases short, with 18 bases between. Study-wide points: Stable hyperthyroidism and ophthalmopathy were separated using 13 V-J signatures.

This TCR was recovered from a woman aged 18-29 years with Graves' hyperthyroidism. V is TRBV6-1 and J is TRBJ2-1; D tentatively reads TRBD1 or TRBD2 (7 bases each). The material sequenced was blood. CDR3 sequence: CASKIGGQGDNEQFF. The CDR3 nucleotides are TGTGCCAGCAAAATCGGGGGGCAGGGGGACAATGAGCAGTTCTTC.